This T cell receptor beta chain is drawn from a study of graft-versus-host responses after intestinal transplantation. For the study at large: Transplants were multivisceral, liver-intestinal, or isolated intestinal. Study-level results: Early post-transplant HvG declines were associated with peak circulating GvH clone levels. Present in recipient marrow, GvH clones included some that appeared first in ileum or blood.

The protocol was immunoSEQ multiplex PCR, while the TCRdb copy is restricted to in-frame clones and leaves out a portion. The table includes fewer than 50,000 clones, 70% to 85% detected once. Of note for this clone: Antigen unknown.

The sample here was unstimulated CD4+ T cells sorted from spleen or lymph node cells, taken before transplant. The TCR originated in a human donor who was the organ donor for an intestinal transplant.

CDR3 coding DNA: TGTGCCAGTAACTCCGGGCGGGGGGGTTACAATGAGCAGTTCTTC. Translating it yields CASNSGRGGYNEQFF. The chain employs TRBV19 and TRBJ2-1, with 9 bases that match TRBD2. V dropped 7 bases and J dropped 4; count of bases not matched to a gene: 8. CDR1 and CDR2 from the germline V gene are LNHDA and SQIVND (reference sequence). This CDR3 is built from 15 residues.